Each of the 10 T cell receptor beta chains below was sequenced from the same sample in a study of blood T cell repertoires in COVID-19. TCRdb keeps only in-frame clones here, not all; method: immunoSEQ multiplex PCR. Of some 140,000 clones in the sample, around 82% are singletons; the top ten hold under 0.8%. Material for sequencing was peripheral blood. The receptors stem from a man aged 55 to 70 with COVID-19, enrolled during active disease.

The chain uses TRBV4-3 and TRBJ1-4; D not certain. CDR1 and CDR2 from the germline V gene are LGHNA and YSLEER. V lost 0 bases, J lost 9 bases, and 11 bases lay in between. This CDR3 has 14 residues. The CDR3 sequence: CASSQDSSTQKLFF. The CDR3 nucleotides read TGCGCCAGCAGCCAAGATTCTTCCACACAAAAACTGTTTTTT.

The V call is TRBV7-2, the J call TRBJ2-1, with 8 bases that match TRBD1. This CDR3 contains 16 residues. J lost 6 bases, V lost 8 bases, and 15 bases had no gene match. Per the germline V gene, CDR1 is SGHTA and CDR2 is FQGNSA. CDR3: CASAGGGQGARNEQFF. CDR3 coding DNA: TGTGCCAGCGCTGGTGGAGGACAGGGCGCTCGCAATGAGCAGTTCTTC.

This clone was observed a handful of times. Other DNA sequences in the sample encode the same CDR3. The chain uses TRBV6-5 and TRBJ1-5; 7 nucleotides match TRBD1. The CDR3 contains 14 residues. Germline V gene data show CDR1 as MNHEY and CDR2 as SVGAGI. The V and J ends lost 2 bases and 2 bases, in that order; junction bases with no gene match: 0. The CDR3 DNA sequence: TGTGCCAGCAGTTACGACAGGGGCAATCAGCCCCAGCATTTT. Its protein product is CASSYDRGNQPQHF.

This chain joins TRBV18 and TRBJ2-5; a weak D match, TRBD2 (6 bases). With 2 bases removed from V and 2 bases from J, the gap between germline ends came to 12 bases. CDR1 KGHSH and CDR2 LQKENI come from the germline V gene. The CDR3 contains 15 residues. In nucleotides, the CDR3 is TGTGCCAGCTCACCATTCCGGAGGGCTCAAGAGACCCAGTACTTC. It encodes CASSPFRRAQETQYF.

The chain has TRBV29-1 and TRBJ1-2; D might be TRBD1 (5 bases). Between the trimmed V and J ends, which lost 3 bases and 7 bases, there was a span of 27 bases. The length of the CDR3 is 17 residues. Germline V gives CDR1 SQVTM, CDR2 ANQGSEA. The CDR3 reads CSVDGPERGSMVRGYTF. As DNA, the CDR3 is TGCAGCGTTGATGGCCCGGAAAGGGGCTCAATGGTTCGTGGCTACACCTTC.

This sequence joins TRBV18 and TRBJ2-1; TRBD2 aligns across 7 bases. With 8 bases clipped from V and 10 bases from J, the junction kept 11 bases outside the gene matches. Germline V gene data show CDR1 as KGHSH and CDR2 as LQKENI. CDR3 length: 13 amino acids. Here the CDR3 DNA reads TGTGCCAGCGCGGGGGATGGAAACGGGGAGCAGTTCTTC. As protein: CASAGDGNGEQFF.

The rearrangement links TRBV7-8 to TRBJ1-2, with a tentative D call TRBD1 (5 bases). Trimming removed 6 bases at V and 0 bases at J, with 14 bases between. The CDR3 totals 15 residues. In germline, CDR1 is SGHVS, CDR2 FQNEAQ. CDR3 in amino acids: CASSLRDGANYGYTF. CDR3 in DNA: TGTGCCAGCAGTTTGCGGGACGGAGCTAACTATGGCTACACCTTC.

This rearrangement joins TRBV11-3 to TRBJ2-7; 7 bases are a match to TRBD1. The CDR3 sequence is 18 residues long. V was clipped by 3 bases and J by 0 bases; unmatched bases: 14. Per the germline V gene, CDR1 is SGHNT and CDR2 is YENEEA. Here the CDR3 DNA reads TGTGCCAGCAGCTTTTTTACAGCCGGGACAGCCAGCTCCTACGAGCAGTACTTC. This gives the protein CASSFFTAGTASSYEQYF.

J is TRBJ2-7 and V is TRBV10-1; the D gene is possibly TRBD1 (5 bases). Germline CDR1 and CDR2: WNHNN and SYGVQD (reference sequence). This CDR3 comprises 15 residues. The V end lost 0 bases, the J end lost 0 bases, and 9 bases lay between the germline ends. The CDR3 nucleotides are TGCGCCAGCAGTGAGTCAAGGGGAAACTCCTACGAGCAGTACTTC. It yields the protein CASSESRGNSYEQYF.

Only a few counts were recorded for this clone. V and J are TRBV28 and TRBJ1-2; the match to TRBD1 covers 7 bases. Germline V CDR1 and CDR2: MDHEN, SYDVKM. The CDR3 contains 14 residues. V shed 4 bases and J 3 bases; nucleotides not matched to a gene: 5. The CDR3 is CASSSGGGDYGYTF. Written as DNA, the CDR3 is TGTGCCAGCAGTTCGGGAGGGGGCGACTATGGCTACACCTTC.